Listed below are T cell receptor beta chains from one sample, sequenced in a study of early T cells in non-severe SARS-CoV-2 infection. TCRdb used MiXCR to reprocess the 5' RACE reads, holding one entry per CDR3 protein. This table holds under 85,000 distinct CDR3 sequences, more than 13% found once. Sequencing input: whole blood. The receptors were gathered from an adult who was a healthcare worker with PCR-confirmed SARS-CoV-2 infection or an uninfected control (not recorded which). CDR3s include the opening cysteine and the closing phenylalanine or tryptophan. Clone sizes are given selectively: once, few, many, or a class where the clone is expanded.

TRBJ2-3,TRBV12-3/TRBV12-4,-,CASRLGATTDTQYF
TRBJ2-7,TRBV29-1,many,CSAASTDYEQYF
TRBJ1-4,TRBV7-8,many,CASSRTSFNLEKLFF
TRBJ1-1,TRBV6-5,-,CASSPRESTEAFF
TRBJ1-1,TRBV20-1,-,CSARDTEAFF
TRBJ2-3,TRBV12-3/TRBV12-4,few,CASSPLGTTDTQYF
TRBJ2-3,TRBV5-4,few,CASSLPGPGGDTQYF
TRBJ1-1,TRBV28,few,CASNPQGGNTEAFF
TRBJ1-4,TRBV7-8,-,CASRALEPREKLFF
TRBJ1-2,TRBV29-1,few,CSGQEDNYGYTF
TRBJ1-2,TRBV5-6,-,CASTPGGQSHGYTF
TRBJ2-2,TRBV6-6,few,CASSSKAANTGELFF
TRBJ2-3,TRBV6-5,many,CASSLPGTDTQYF
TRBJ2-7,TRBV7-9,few,CASSSQGYGGYEQYF
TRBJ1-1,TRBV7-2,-,CASSLQGANTEAFF
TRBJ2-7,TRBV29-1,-,CSVGGIMTYEQYF
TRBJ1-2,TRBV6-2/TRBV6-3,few,CASSQGTTKGGYTF
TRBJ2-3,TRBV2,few,CASSDGTTDTQYF